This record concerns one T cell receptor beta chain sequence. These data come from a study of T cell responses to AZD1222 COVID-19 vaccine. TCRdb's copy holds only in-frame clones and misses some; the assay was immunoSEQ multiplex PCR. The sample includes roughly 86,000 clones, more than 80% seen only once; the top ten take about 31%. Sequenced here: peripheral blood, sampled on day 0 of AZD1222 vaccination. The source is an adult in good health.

CDR3 protein: CASSLDRTGYYGYTF. DNA of the CDR3: TGTGCCAGCAGCTTAGATCGGACAGGGTACTATGGCTACACCTTC. The chain employs TRBV7-2 and TRBJ1-2, with 8 bases aligning to TRBD1. Germline loops: CDR1 SGHTA, CDR2 FQGNSA. V gave up 1 base and J gave up 3 bases; unmatched junction bases: 4. The CDR3 spans 15 residues.